Below, 26 T cell receptor beta chains from the same sample are listed, as sequenced in a study of T cells in Graves' hyperthyroidism and ophthalmopathy. RNA transcripts provided the source from which TCR beta CDR3 regions were amplified. During a first-round RT-PCR of the TCR CDR3, the HTBI primer set was used. TCRdb processed the multiplex PCR reads anew with MiXCR; each CDR3 protein has one entry. The sample holds around 380,000 distinct CDR3 sequences, 13% seen once. The source material was blood. The receptors derive from a man aged 30 to 39 with Graves' hyperthyroidism that later progressed to Graves' ophthalmopathy.

This clonotype has just a few counts. This chain connects TRBV7-3 to TRBJ1-2; D is uncertain. Germline-derived CDR1 and CDR2 are SGHTA and FQGTGA. The germline V and J ends were trimmed by 6 bases and 2 bases, with 16 bases remaining between them. There are 15 residues in the CDR3. DNA of the CDR3: TGTGCCAGCAGATCAGAAGGGAGCGCAAACTATGGCTACACCTTC. Protein: CASRSEGSANYGYTF.

The V gene is TRBV13, the J gene TRBJ2-1; TRBD2 matches at 11 bases. CDR3 length: 16 residues. Germline assignment: CDR1 PRHDT and CDR2 FYEKMQ (reference sequence). J lost 4 bases, V lost 5 bases, and 7 bases had no gene match. The CDR3 DNA reads TGTGCCAGCAGCCTCCCTAGCGGGGGGAATTACAATGAGCAGTTCTTC. Its protein product is CASSLPSGGNYNEQFF.

This clonotype was detected only a few times. The chain joins TRBV10-3 to TRBJ2-7; D may match TRBD1 or TRBD2 (5 bases each). Germline loops: CDR1 ENHRY, CDR2 SYGVKD. The CDR3 totals 14 residues. V lost 3 bases, J lost 3 bases, and 12 bases lay in between. DNA of the CDR3: TGTGCCATCAGTGATATTGGGGACCTCTACGAGCAGTACTTC. This sequence encodes CAISDIGDLYEQYF.

This clonotype was counted ten times or more. The V and J genes are TRBV12-3 or TRBV12-4 and TRBJ2-7; 8 positions agree with TRBD1. J lost 7 bases, V lost 1 base, and 6 bases had no gene match. The CDR3 runs to 14 residues. The CDR3 loop reads CASSLGGQGGEQYF. In DNA form, the CDR3 reads TGTGCCAGCAGTTTAGGCGGACAGGGCGGGGAGCAGTACTTC.

The J gene is TRBJ1-2, the V gene TRBV5-8; TRBD1 might be the D (6 bases). V was trimmed by 3 bases and J by 0 bases, leaving 12 bases between them. Germline CDR1 reads SGHTS; CDR2 reads YDEGEE. The CDR3 extends over 15 amino acids. The CDR3 reads CASSWRTEANYGYTF. CDR3 in DNA: TGTGCCAGCAGCTGGAGGACAGAAGCTAACTATGGCTACACCTTC.

This clonotype has just a few counts. This rearrangement joins TRBV10-3 to TRBJ1-5; TRBD1 agrees at 8 bases. This CDR3 is 13 amino acids long. V lost 8 bases, J lost 0 bases, and 0 bases stayed unmatched. Per germline, CDR1 ENHRY and CDR2 SYGVKD. As DNA, the CDR3 is TGTGCCATCGGACAGGGTAGCAATCAGCCCCAGCATTTT. This sequence encodes CAIGQGSNQPQHF.

In this sample, this clonotype turned up many times. The chain uses TRBV28 and TRBJ1-5, with D hard to call. Germline CDR1 and CDR2: MDHEN and SYDVKM. The V gene lost 2 bases and the J gene lost 4 bases, with 9 bases spanning the gap. This CDR3 comprises 14 residues. CDR3: CASSLLHTNQPQHF. Written as DNA, the CDR3 is TGTGCCAGCAGTTTACTCCACACTAATCAGCCCCAGCATTTT.

In this sample, this clonotype turned up many times. The chain is built from TRBV28 and TRBJ1-5, with 9 nucleotides matching TRBD1. The CDR3 has 15 amino acids. Germline V gene sequence: CDR1 MDHEN, CDR2 SYDVKM. Germline trimming cut 2 bases from V and 7 bases from J; bases unmatched to any gene: 6. The CDR3 sequence is CASSLADRGAQPQHF. The CDR3 DNA reads TGTGCCAGCAGTTTAGCGGACAGGGGCGCCCAGCCCCAGCATTTT.

In regard to this clonotype: This could be a read error, since a much larger clone is one nucleotide away. The chain combines TRBV7-9 with TRBJ1-1, with 7 bases aligning to TRBD1. CDR1 is SEHNR and CDR2 is FQNEAQ in the germline V gene (reference sequence). The CDR3 covers 15 residues. The V gene end was trimmed by 2 bases and the J gene end by 6 bases; junction bases not matched to a gene: 9. The CDR3 region has the DNA TGTGCCAGCAGCTTACCAGGGGGGTCCTACGCTGAAGCTTTCTTT. Translation: CASSLPGGSYAEAFF.

The chain recombines TRBV11-3 with TRBJ2-1, with D tentatively TRBD2 (6 bases). Germline CDR1 is SGHNT and CDR2 is YENEEA. The CDR3 has 14 residues. The V end lost 1 base, the J end lost 10 bases, and 14 bases lay between the germline ends. The CDR3 nucleotides are TGTGCCAGCAGCTTAGGAACGGGAGTAAGGGAGCAGTTCTTC. Protein product: CASSLGTGVREQFF.

The chain employs TRBV6-1 and TRBJ2-7; D remains ambiguous. Germline V gene sequence: CDR1 MNHNS, CDR2 SASEGT. Trimming removed 7 bases at V and 7 bases at J, with 14 bases between. The CDR3 covers 12 residues. Here the CDR3 reads CASNDGAKEQYF. CDR3 nucleotide sequence: TGTGCCAGCAACGACGGAGCTAAGGAGCAGTACTTC.

This clonotype was found many times. The V call is TRBV2, the J call TRBJ1-1; D is unresolved. The V gene's germline CDR1 is SNHLY and CDR2 FYNNEI. This CDR3 has 14 amino acids. V dropped 11 bases and J dropped 1 base, with 17 bases sitting between them. CDR3 sequence: CACCKAEGNTEAFF. CDR3 bases: TGTGCCTGCTGTAAGGCCGAAGGGAACACTGAAGCTTTCTTT.

This clonotype was picked up many times. The chain combines TRBV2 with TRBJ1-6, with no clear D. The germline V and J ends were trimmed by 6 bases and 9 bases, with 6 bases remaining between them. The CDR3 covers 11 residues. Germline CDR1 SNHLY, CDR2 FYNNEI. CDR3 amino acids: CASSRGSPLHF. DNA for the CDR3: TGTGCCAGCAGCCGGGGTTCACCCCTCCACTTT.

This clonotype appeared many times. The chain carries TRBV6-1 and TRBJ1-2; the D gene is possibly TRBD1 (5 bases). The CDR3 consists of 13 residues. V lost 8 bases, J lost 4 bases, and 14 bases lay in between. Germline CDR1 is MNHNS and CDR2 is SASEGT. CDR3 DNA: TGTGCCAGCGGCAAAGCAGGGACCTATGGCTACACCTTC. Protein: CASGKAGTYGYTF.

This clonotype was seen many times. The chain is built from TRBV24-1 and TRBJ2-7, with 10 bases that match TRBD1. The CDR3 consists of 14 residues. After removal of 9 bases from V and 1 base from J, the junction contained 5 bases not matched to a gene. Germline loops: CDR1 KGHDR, CDR2 SFDVKD. Here the CDR3 DNA reads TGTGCCACCGATCGACAGGGGGCATCCTACGAGCAGTACTTC. Translating it yields CATDRQGASYEQYF.

The chain has TRBV19 and TRBJ1-1; D gene uncertain. This CDR3 region has 13 residues. V gave up 3 bases and J gave up 5 bases, with 10 bases separating them. Germline CDR1 reads LNHDA; CDR2 reads SQIVND (reference sequence). Written as DNA, the CDR3 is TGTGCCAGTAGTATGAGGGTTGGGACTGAAGCTTTCTTT. It translates to CASSMRVGTEAFF.

This clonotype was found once. The rearrangement uses TRBV20-1 and TRBJ2-2; a possible D gene is TRBD2 (6 bases). Trimming removed 0 bases from V and 0 bases from J, with 8 bases in between. Looked up from germline, CDR1 is DFQATT and CDR2 is SNEGSKA (reference sequence). The CDR3 sequence is 15 residues long. CDR3 in amino acids: CSARDWGANTGELFF. CDR3 DNA: TGCAGTGCTAGAGATTGGGGGGCGAACACCGGGGAGCTGTTTTTT.

For this clonotype: A much larger clonotype is one base distant, so this may be a read error. This sequence joins TRBV11-2 and TRBJ1-2, with D perhaps TRBD1 (5 bases). The length of the CDR3 is 14 residues. Germline assignment: CDR1 SGHAT and CDR2 FQNNGV. V lost 1 base, J lost 7 bases, and 13 bases lay in between. This CDR3 is CASSLGRGAPGYTF. DNA of the CDR3: TGTGCCAGCAGCTTAGGAAGGGGAGCTCCTGGCTACACCTTC.

The table lists this clonotype with many counts. The chain employs TRBV7-9 and TRBJ2-1; 8 bases match TRBD2. This CDR3 has 14 amino acids. V trimming: 5 bases; J trimming: 6 bases; junction bases outside the gene matches: 6. Per the germline V gene, CDR1 is SEHNR and CDR2 is FQNEAQ (reference sequence). CDR3 protein: CASSPPRGVNEQFF. CDR3 DNA: TGTGCCAGCAGCCCCCCGCGGGGGGTCAATGAGCAGTTCTTC.

This clonotype was seen ten or more times. The rearrangement uses TRBV7-6 and TRBJ2-1, with TRBD2 matching 7 bases. With V trimmed by 5 bases and J by 10 bases, 8 bases remained unmatched. The germline gives CDR1 SGHVS, CDR2 FNYEAQ. The CDR3 is 13 amino acids. The CDR3 region has the DNA TGTGCCAGCAGCCGGGGGGTCCGACGCGAGCAGTTCTTC. Amino acids: CASSRGVRREQFF.

The genes are TRBV4-1 and TRBJ1-2; D is uncertain. Deletions cut 0 bases from V and 2 bases from J, with 10 bases between. Germline assignment: CDR1 MGHRA and CDR2 YSYEKL. This CDR3 contains 15 residues. CDR3 sequence (DNA): TGCGCCAGCAGCCAAGATCTCAACAGAAACTATGGCTACACCTTC. Translation: CASSQDLNRNYGYTF.

The chain has TRBV18 and TRBJ1-2, with TRBD1 identical over 7 bases. The CDR3 runs 15 residues. CDR1 and CDR2 (germline): KGHSH, LQKENI. The ends lost 5 bases at V and 2 bases at J; junction bases unmatched: 8. Written as DNA, the CDR3 is TGTGCCAGCTCATTAACAGGGGATGACAACTATGGCTACACCTTC. Protein sequence: CASSLTGDDNYGYTF.

A note on this clonotype: At one end the junction does not follow the germline gene, possibly because of a read error. The J gene is TRBJ2-2, the V gene TRBV27; 9 bases map to TRBD2. The CDR3 runs 18 residues. Germline CDR1 is MNHEY and CDR2 is SMNVEV (reference sequence). CDR3 residues: CASSLSPVLAGNAGELFF. The CDR3 DNA reads as TGTGCCAGCAGTTTATCACCAGTTCTAGCGGGGAACGCCGGGGAGCTGTTTTTT.

This chain connects TRBV14 to TRBJ2-7; D remains unclear. CDR1 and CDR2 (germline): SGHDN, FVKESK. The CDR3 consists of 15 residues. V lost 1 base and J 5 bases, leaving 15 bases between the germline ends. The CDR3 coding sequence is TGTGCCAGCAGCCAAGCCCGGGCTTGGGGTGACGAGCAGTACTTC. This sequence encodes CASSQARAWGDEQYF.

This chain joins TRBV20-1 and TRBJ2-1; TRBD2 agrees at 14 bases. Germline values: CDR1 DFQATT, CDR2 SNEGSKA (reference sequence). The V and J ends lost 6 bases and 0 bases, in that order; junction bases with no gene match: 7. This CDR3 is built from 17 residues. This CDR3 is CSAQGLAGVHSYNEQFF. CDR3 nucleotides: TGCAGTGCCCAGGGACTAGCGGGGGTTCACTCCTACAATGAGCAGTTCTTC.

A few counts support this clonotype. This chain uses TRBV10-3 with TRBJ1-6; no clear D. The CDR3 is 14 residues long. Germline CDR1 ENHRY, CDR2 SYGVKD. V shed 7 bases and J shed 0 bases, with 7 bases lying between them. The CDR3 nucleotides are TGTGCCATCAAAGGGAGCTCCTATAATTCACCCCTCCACTTT. It translates to CAIKGSSYNSPLHF.